These T cell receptor beta chains were read from a single sample in a study of blood T cell repertoires in COVID-19. Sequencing was performed with immunoSEQ multiplex PCR; in TCRdb, only in-frame clones are kept and a portion is missing. The data show about 140,000 clones, with around 87% seen just once and 5.4% held by the top ten. The sequenced material came from peripheral blood. These receptor sequences come from a human donor in a cohort sampled during active COVID-19. Both conserved end residues are part of each CDR3. The order of the fields is J gene, clone size, D gene, V gene, CDR3 DNA, CDR3 protein. A D gene is named only where the DNA matches it firmly. Rows may omit the clone size; those that give it use once, few, many or a size class.

TRBJ2-7,NA,TRBD1,TRBV27,TGTGCCAGCAGCCGCTACGACAGGGTTGAGCAGTACTTC,CASSRYDRVEQYF
TRBJ2-7,NA,NA,TRBV14,TGTGCCAGCAGCCAAGATTTGCAGGGGAGCGGCTCCTACGAGCAGTACTTC,CASSQDLQGSGSYEQYF
TRBJ2-7,NA,TRBD1,TRBV28,TGTGCCAGCAGTTTGGCGAGACAGGGGGCGTCCGAGCAGTACTTC,CASSLARQGASEQYF
TRBJ1-6,NA,TRBD1,TRBV13,TGTGCCAGCAGCGACCGGACAGGGCGTTCACCCCTCCACTTT,CASSDRTGRSPLHF
TRBJ1-1,NA,NA,TRBV18,TGTGCCAGCTCACCCCGGGGGGGCGAGGGCACTGAAGCTTTCTTT,CASSPRGGEGTEAFF
TRBJ2-5,few,NA,TRBV6-6,TGTGCCAGCAGTTACTGGGACACTGCTCAAGAGACCCAGTACTTC,CASSYWDTAQETQYF
TRBJ2-1,NA,TRBD1,TRBV5-6,TGTGCCAGCAGCTGGACAGGGGGCAATGAGCAGTTCTTC,CASSWTGGNEQFF
TRBJ2-3,NA,NA,TRBV19,TGTGCCAGTAGATCCGGGGGTGGATTCACTAGCACAGATACGCAGTATTTT,CASRSGGGFTSTDTQYF
TRBJ1-2,NA,NA,TRBV28,TGTGCCAGCAGTTTATACTTGGCGGTACCTTCTAACTATGGCTACACCTTC,CASSLYLAVPSNYGYTF
TRBJ2-7,few,NA,TRBV2,TGTGCCAGCAGGGCCGAAGGCGGGGTTACCTACGAGCAGTACTTC,CASRAEGGVTYEQYF
TRBJ1-2,NA,TRBD1,TRBV3-1/TRBV3-2,TGTGCCAGCAGCCAAGACGCCGCAGGGGGCTATGGCTACACCTTC,CASSQDAAGGYGYTF
TRBJ1-5,once,NA,TRBV2,TGTGCCAGCACCGAGGTCGGTGAGCCCCAGCATTTT,CASTEVGEPQHF
TRBJ2-1,NA,TRBD2,TRBV27,TGTGCCAGCAGTTCTCCCAGCGGGGATTCGCAGTTCTTC,CASSSPSGDSQFF
TRBJ1-5,NA,NA,TRBV27,TGTGCCAGCAGTTTCCGACCCCAGGGTAGCAATCAGCCCCAGCATTTT,CASSFRPQGSNQPQHF
TRBJ2-7,NA,TRBD1,TRBV10-1,TGCGCCAGCAGTGGAGAGTGGGACAGGCTGAAGGACGACGAGCAGTACTTC,CASSGEWDRLKDDEQYF
TRBJ2-3,once,NA,TRBV28,TGTGCCAGCAGCCGACTAGTGAATACGGATACGCAGTATTTT,CASSRLVNTDTQYF
TRBJ2-1,NA,NA,TRBV5-1,TGCGCCAGCAGCCCCCTGAGTCCGGGTAATGAGCAGTTCTTC,CASSPLSPGNEQFF
TRBJ2-7,once,TRBD2,TRBV7-2,TGTGCCAGCAGGCCGGGGGGGAGCTCCTACGAGCAGTACTTC,CASRPGGSSYEQYF
TRBJ2-3,once,NA,TRBV3-1/TRBV3-2,TGTGCCAGCAGCCAAGTATCAGATACGCAGTATTTT,CASSQVSDTQYF
TRBJ2-1,once,TRBD2,TRBV28,TGTGCCAGCAGTTTGGGGTACGAGCGGGGGGCCTCAAGCTCCTACAATGAGCAGTTCTTC,CASSLGYERGASSSYNEQFF
TRBJ1-1,NA,NA,TRBV7-9,TGTGCCAGCAGCCCCAGACACCAAAACACTGAAGCTTTCTTT,CASSPRHQNTEAFF
TRBJ1-1,NA,NA,TRBV6-5,TGTGCCAGCAGTACCAGAGGACTTAACACTGAAGCTTTCTTT,CASSTRGLNTEAFF
TRBJ2-7,NA,NA,TRBV19,TGTGCCAGTAGCAGGGGAGCCGGGCGAACCTACGAGCAGTACTTC,CASSRGAGRTYEQYF
TRBJ1-1,NA,NA,TRBV19,TGTGCCAGTAGTTCGGGACATATGAACCCTGAAGCTTTCTTT,CASSSGHMNPEAFF
TRBJ1-1,NA,NA,TRBV5-8,TGTGCCAGCAGCCCCCGTTCCCTGAACACTGAAGCTTTCTTT,CASSPRSLNTEAFF
TRBJ2-7,NA,NA,TRBV5-1,TGCGCCAGCAGAAGAGGAGACTACGAGCAGTACTTC,CASRRGDYEQYF
TRBJ2-7,NA,NA,TRBV4-1,TGCGCCAGCAGCCCCTGGGGGGTGGGCGAGCAGTACTTC,CASSPWGVGEQYF
TRBJ2-5,NA,NA,TRBV7-3,TGTGCCAGCAGCTTAGGCATACAGGCCCAAGAGACCCAGTACTTC,CASSLGIQAQETQYF
TRBJ2-1,NA,NA,TRBV10-1,TGCGCCAGCAGCCCGGGACTTTACAATGAGCAGTTCTTC,CASSPGLYNEQFF
TRBJ2-7,NA,TRBD2,TRBV7-8,TGTGCCAGCAGCTTATACGCTAGCGGGGGGGCCGACGGGTCCTACGAGCAGTACTTC,CASSLYASGGADGSYEQYF
TRBJ2-2,NA,NA,TRBV11-1,TGTGCCAGCAGCGAGGGTCACACCGGGGAGCTGTTTTTT,CASSEGHTGELFF
TRBJ2-1,NA,TRBD1,TRBV14,TGTGCCAGCAGCCGGGCCGGGACAGGGACCTACAATGAGCAGTTCTTC,CASSRAGTGTYNEQFF
TRBJ2-7,NA,NA,TRBV6-1,TGTGCCAGCAGTGAAAATATGTCGGGAGCCTACGAGCAGTACTTC,CASSENMSGAYEQYF
TRBJ2-7,NA,NA,TRBV29-1,TGCAGCGTGACACGTCCTGGCGAGCAGTACTTC,CSVTRPGEQYF
TRBJ2-1,NA,NA,TRBV27,TGTGCCAGCAGTTGGACAGCCTACAATGAGCAGTTCTTC,CASSWTAYNEQFF
TRBJ1-5,few,TRBD1,TRBV7-8,TGTGCCAGCAGCCGACGGACAGGGACCAATCAGCCCCAGCATTTT,CASSRRTGTNQPQHF
TRBJ2-7,NA,NA,TRBV5-7,TGTGCCAGCAGCGCCGGCAGCCAGGGAAGGGACGAGCAGTACTTC,CASSAGSQGRDEQYF
TRBJ1-1,NA,NA,TRBV30,TGTGCCTGGAGTGTACGGGGACACCGGTCAGGTGAAGCTTTCTTT,CAWSVRGHRSGEAFF
TRBJ2-3,few,TRBD2,TRBV6-1,TGTGCCAGCAGTGAACCCCTAGCGGACACAGATACGCAGTATTTT,CASSEPLADTDTQYF
TRBJ2-2,NA,TRBD1,TRBV6-1,TGTGCCAGCAGTGACAGGGGGCTGACCACCGGGGAGCTGTTTTTT,CASSDRGLTTGELFF
TRBJ1-1,NA,TRBD1,TRBV5-4,TGTGCCAGCAGCTTGGGGGACAGGGAGAACACTGAAGCTTTCTTT,CASSLGDRENTEAFF
TRBJ1-4,NA,NA,TRBV4-1,TGCGCCAGCAGCCAAGATATAGGAAACCTCGGGGAAAAACTGTTTTTT,CASSQDIGNLGEKLFF
TRBJ1-1,NA,TRBD1,TRBV5-4,TGTGCCAGCAGTTACACAGGGGGCTCTGAAGCTTTCTTT,CASSYTGGSEAFF
TRBJ2-7,NA,TRBD1,TRBV11-2,TGTGCCAGCAGCTCAGGGACAGGCGCCTACGAGCAGTACTTC,CASSSGTGAYEQYF
TRBJ2-5,NA,TRBD1,TRBV5-1,TGCGCCAGCAGCCCGACGGGACAGTTACAAGAGACCCAGTACTTC,CASSPTGQLQETQYF
TRBJ2-7,NA,NA,TRBV5-6,TGTGCCAGCAGTCGACTGGGTTACGAGCAGTACTTC,CASSRLGYEQYF
TRBJ2-3,few,TRBD2,TRBV3-1/TRBV3-2,TGTGCCAGCAGCCGGCGGACTAGCGGCGCAGATACGCAGTATTTT,CASSRRTSGADTQYF
TRBJ2-7,NA,TRBD1,TRBV28,TGTGCCAGCAAACTGACAGGGCCTTACACCACCTACGAGCAGTACTTC,CASKLTGPYTTYEQYF
TRBJ2-2,NA,NA,TRBV6-5,TGTGCCAGCAGTTACTCGAACAGCTTCACCGGGGAGCTGTTTTTT,CASSYSNSFTGELFF
TRBJ2-5,NA,TRBD2,TRBV10-2,TGCGCCACCTCTAGCGGGGGGGCAGGGGAGACCCAGTACTTC,CATSSGGAGETQYF
TRBJ2-3,NA,TRBD2,TRBV20-1,TGCAGTGCTAGTTACCGGGAGGGCACAGATACGCAGTATTTT,CSASYREGTDTQYF
TRBJ2-1,NA,NA,TRBV21-1,TGTGCCAGCAGCCGGTTATTGGCGGGAGATGTCGATGAGCAGTTCTTC,CASSRLLAGDVDEQFF
TRBJ2-1,NA,NA,TRBV3-1/TRBV3-2,TGTGCCAGCAGCCAAGGACGGGGCTACAATGAGCAGTTCTTC,CASSQGRGYNEQFF
TRBJ2-7,NA,TRBD1,TRBV11-1,TGTGCCAGCAGTCTGGGACAGGGACGCTCCTACGAGCAGTACTTC,CASSLGQGRSYEQYF
TRBJ2-5,NA,TRBD2,TRBV7-3,TGTGCCAGCAGCCCCATCGCCGGGGGGGCTTTTTCGACCCAGTACTTC,CASSPIAGGAFSTQYF